This TCR beta chain is from a study of blood T cell repertoires in COVID-19. Study-wide context: T cells, B-cell-depleted T cells, or PBMCs supplied cDNA or gDNA.

The authors' processing: Estimates of nucleated cell counts were drawn from the amplification of reference gene primers. Measured with immunoSEQ multiplex PCR; TCRdb has only the in-frame clones, and not every one. Clone size and V and J calls were adopted from that table, with D and trimming inferred from the DNA. The repertoire has 250,000 or so clones, about 90% of them found once; the top ten carry roughly 2.5%. This receptor was obtained from a woman aged 55-70 years with acute or convalescent COVID-19. Sequenced sample: peripheral blood.

The CDR3 protein is CASSVKSSYEQYF. CDR3 coding DNA: TGTGCCAGCTCGGTTAAGAGCTCCTACGAGCAGTACTTC. This chain joins TRBV18 and TRBJ2-7; D gene ambiguous. V lost 6 bases to trimming and J lost 0 bases, with 9 bases between them. Germline V gene data show CDR1 as KGHSH and CDR2 as LQKENI. This CDR3 comprises 13 residues.